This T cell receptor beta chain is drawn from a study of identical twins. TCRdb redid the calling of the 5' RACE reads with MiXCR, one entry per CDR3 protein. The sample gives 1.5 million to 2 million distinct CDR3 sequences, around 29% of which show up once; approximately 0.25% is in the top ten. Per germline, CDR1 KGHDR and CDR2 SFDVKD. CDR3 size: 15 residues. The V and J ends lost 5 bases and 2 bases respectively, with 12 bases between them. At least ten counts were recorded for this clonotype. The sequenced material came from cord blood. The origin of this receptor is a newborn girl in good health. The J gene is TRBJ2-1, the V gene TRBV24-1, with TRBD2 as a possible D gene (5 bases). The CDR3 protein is CATSVRGRAYNEQFF. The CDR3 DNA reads TGTGCCACCAGTGTCAGAGGGAGAGCCTACAATGAGCAGTTCTTC.